This T cell receptor beta chain was retrieved from a study of blood T cell repertoires in COVID-19. The wider study: Collection of acute and convalescent COVID-19 samples took place in the United States, Italy and Spain. In each case, the material was cDNA or gDNA derived from T cells, B-cell-depleted T cells, or PBMCs.

Authors' methods: How many nucleated cells were present was estimated from reference gene primer amplification. TCRdb's copy holds only in-frame clones and misses some; the assay was immunoSEQ multiplex PCR. Clonal size and the V and J genes are those of that table, whereas D and trimming came from the DNA. The sample carries 5,700 or so clones, approximately 88% recorded once. The V segment lost 3 bases and the J segment 4 bases; nucleotides outside the gene matches: 9. The CDR3 loop spans 16 amino acids. Germline assignment: CDR1 SGHRS and CDR2 YFSETQ. Sequences were obtained from peripheral blood. The receptor was isolated from a human donor in a cohort sampled during active COVID-19. V and J are TRBV5-1 and TRBJ2-5; 10 nucleotides agree with TRBD2. The CDR3 bases are TGCGCCAGCAGCTCGAACCTTGTAGCGGGAGGAGAGACCCAGTACTTC. Translated: CASSSNLVAGGETQYF.